The 13 T cell receptor beta chains below were found in one sample sequenced in a study of blood T cell repertoires in COVID-19. TCRdb keeps only in-frame clones here, not all; method: immunoSEQ multiplex PCR. This repertoire shows some 250,000 clones, over 75% found once; its top ten account for about 0.8%. The sequenced material came from peripheral blood. The receptors originated from a woman aged 25-40 years with acute or convalescent COVID-19.

The chain is built from TRBV27 and TRBJ2-7; D perhaps matches TRBD2 (5 bases). Per germline, CDR1 MNHEY and CDR2 SMNVEV (reference sequence). The ends were cut back, 3 bases at V and 5 bases at J, with 11 bases in the middle. The CDR3 contains 13 residues. CDR3 bases: TGTGCCAGCAGTTTCCTTCGGGGAAACGAGCAGTACTTC. It yields the protein CASSFLRGNEQYF.

The CDR3 DNA reads TGTGCCAGCAGACAACAGGGTCAAGAGACCCAGTACTTC. It encodes CASRQQGQETQYF. The chain has TRBV25-1 and TRBJ2-5, with a possible D match to TRBD1 (6 bases). Per the germline V gene, CDR1 is MGHDK and CDR2 is SYGVNS. Trimming removed 6 bases at V and 2 bases at J, with 10 bases between. The CDR3 totals 13 residues.

The chain has TRBV19 and TRBJ1-1; D might be TRBD1 (6 bases). The CDR3 has 14 amino acids. Germline V lookup: CDR1 LNHDA, CDR2 SQIVND (reference sequence). Deletions cut 7 bases from V and 2 bases from J, with 14 bases between. CDR3 residues: CASTGGTPNTEAFF. For the CDR3, the DNA is TGTGCCAGTACTGGTGGGACACCAAACACTGAAGCTTTCTTT.

CDR3 nucleotide sequence: TGCGCCAGCAGGGCGAGGACAGGGTACATGACTACTAATGAAAAACTGTTTTTT. Translated, it gives CASRARTGYMTTNEKLFF. The chain joins TRBV5-1 to TRBJ1-4; 8 bases match TRBD1. Germline CDR1 is SGHRS and CDR2 is YFSETQ. The CDR3 runs to 18 residues. Trimming at V came to 5 bases and at J to 2 bases, leaving 14 bases not matched to a gene. Variable domain in full (rest from reference TRBV5-1 and TRBJ1-4): KAGVTQTPRYLIKTRGQQVTLSCSPISGHRSVSWYQQTPGQGLQFLFEYFSETQRNKGNFPGRFSGRQFSNSRSEMNVSTLELGDSALYLCASRARTGYMTTNEKLFFGSGTQLSVL.

The chain links TRBV6-1 to TRBJ2-2; D unresolved. Trimming cost V 5 bases and J 7 bases, with 11 bases left between them. Germline V lookup: CDR1 MNHNS, CDR2 SASEGT. There are 13 residues in the CDR3. The CDR3 region is CASSSVAVGELFF. The CDR3 DNA reads TGTGCCAGCAGTTCCGTGGCGGTCGGGGAGCTGTTTTTT.

The chain recombines TRBV9 with TRBJ2-1; D not certain. Germline values: CDR1 SGDLS, CDR2 YYNGEE. The V and J ends lost 2 bases and 5 bases respectively, with 11 bases between them. The CDR3 totals 14 residues. The CDR3 region has the DNA TGTGCCAGCAGCGTCTTCCTTCGGGACAATGAGCAGTTCTTC. Translating it yields CASSVFLRDNEQFF.

The chain couples TRBV27 to TRBJ2-5, with TRBD1 identical over 11 bases. The CDR3 contains 16 residues. J was trimmed by 5 bases and V by 4 bases; bases with no gene match: 9. Per the germline V gene, CDR1 is MNHEY and CDR2 is SMNVEV (reference sequence). The DNA for the CDR3 is TGTGCCAGCAGTTCCCTAGTCCGGGACAGGGGGGAGACCCAGTACTTC. It yields the protein CASSSLVRDRGETQYF.

This rearrangement joins TRBV6-2 or TRBV6-3 to TRBJ2-3, with 10 positions matching TRBD2. CDR3 length equals 14 residues. Germline trimming cut 4 bases from V and 6 bases from J; bases unmatched to any gene: 4. Germline V gene sequence: CDR1 MNHEY, CDR2 SVGEGT. CDR3 sequence reads: CASSSLAGTDTQYF. The CDR3 nucleotides read TGTGCCAGCAGTTCACTAGCGGGGACCGATACGCAGTATTTT.

This chain connects TRBV7-2 to TRBJ2-2; TRBD2 matches at 7 bases. The ends lost 5 bases at V and 4 bases at J; junction bases unmatched: 10. Germline CDR1 is SGHTA and CDR2 is FQGNSA. The CDR3 covers 16 residues. CDR3 sequence: CASSPMAGVGTGELFF. The CDR3 DNA reads as TGTGCCAGCAGCCCCATGGCGGGAGTTGGCACCGGGGAGCTGTTTTTT.

This chain joins TRBV6-5 and TRBJ2-7; possibly TRBD2 for D (5 bases). The germline V gene has CDR1 MNHEY and CDR2 SVGAGI. V shed 6 bases and J shed 1 base, with 7 bases lying between them. The CDR3 sequence is 12 residues long. The CDR3 protein is CASSEGSYEQYF. The CDR3 DNA reads TGTGCCAGCAGCGAGGGATCCTACGAGCAGTACTTC.

This chain links TRBV25-1 with TRBJ1-6, with 8 bases matching TRBD1. V was clipped by 2 bases and J by 6 bases; unmatched bases: 6. Germline assignment: CDR1 MGHDK and CDR2 SYGVNS. The CDR3 covers 16 residues. The CDR3 DNA sequence: TGTGCCAGCAGTGAACTTGGGACAGGCGGTAATTCACCCCTCCACTTT. Its translation is CASSELGTGGNSPLHF.

The rearrangement uses TRBV27 and TRBJ1-1, with D possibly matching TRBD1 (5 bases). This CDR3 contains 14 residues. Germline assignment: CDR1 MNHEY and CDR2 SMNVEV (reference sequence). With 3 bases removed from V and 6 bases from J, the gap between germline ends came to 14 bases. In nucleotides, the CDR3 is TGTGCCAGCAGTTTGAATCCAGGGTGGGCTGAAGCTTTCTTT. Translation gives CASSLNPGWAEAFF.

The CDR3 sequence: CASTSPEQNQETQYF. The CDR3 DNA is TGCGCCAGCACTTCCCCGGAGCAGAACCAAGAGACCCAGTACTTC. V usage is TRBV5-1 and J usage is TRBJ2-5; no clear D gene. V lost 6 bases and J lost 0, with 15 bases in between. The CDR3 is 15 amino acids. CDR1 is SGHRS and CDR2 is YFSETQ in the germline V gene.